This T cell receptor beta chain was identified in a study of T cell changes during pregnancy in multiple sclerosis. Some clones are missing from TCRdb's copy, which holds only in-frame ones; the method was immunoSEQ multiplex PCR. Altogether 46,000 or so clones are present, 90% being singletons, with the ten largest covering 4% to 5%. Trimming cost V 0 bases and J 6 bases, with 9 bases left between them. This CDR3 contains 13 residues. The germline V gene encodes CDR1 SGHDT and CDR2 YYEEEE. The TCR sequence derives from a female donor in good health, enrolled as a control in a pregnancy study. The chain joins TRBV5-6 to TRBJ1-2; D is possibly TRBD1 (5 bases). The sequencing used peripheral blood, collected in the second trimester of pregnancy. CDR3 residues: CASSLAGIDGYTF. CDR3 DNA sequence: TGTGCCAGCAGCTTGGCAGGGATAGATGGCTACACCTTC.